Listed here are 29 T cell receptor beta chains from one sample, sequenced in a study of shared clonotypes between healthy human individuals. TCRdb's table, derived via immunoSEQ multiplex PCR, lists solely in-frame clones and lacks some. Among around 700,000 clones listed, roughly 70% were seen once. The specimen was memory CD4+ T cells sorted from blood. Documented subset: CD45RA-negative fraction. Receptors originate from a woman younger than 45 in good health.

The gene calls are TRBV5-1 and TRBJ2-5; D may match TRBD1 or TRBD2 (7 bases each). The CDR3 contains 16 residues. Germline lookup yields CDR1 SGHRS and CDR2 YFSETQ. Trimming left V 2 bases short and J 4 bases short, with 18 bases between. CDR3 amino acids: CASSFSTTGRGETQYF. CDR3 coding DNA: TGCGCCAGCAGCTTTTCCACGACAGGGAGGGGAGAGACCCAGTACTTC.

The sample holds many counts of this clone. The chain is built from TRBV6-4 and TRBJ2-1, with a possible D match to TRBD2 (6 bases). Germline V gene sequence: CDR1 MRHNA, CDR2 SNTAGT. V shed 8 bases and J shed 0 bases, with 11 bases lying between them. The CDR3 extends over 14 amino acids. The CDR3 loop reads CASSRELSYNEQFF. The DNA of the CDR3 is TGTGCCAGCTCCCGGGAGCTCTCCTACAATGAGCAGTTCTTC.

V gene TRBV27 combines with J gene TRBJ1-1; 10 nucleotides align to TRBD1. This CDR3 region has 16 residues. V was pared by 6 bases and J by 5 bases, with 12 bases of the junction left unmatched. Germline V gives CDR1 MNHEY, CDR2 SMNVEV (reference sequence). This CDR3 is CASRSPARTGGTEAFF. In nucleotides, the CDR3 is TGTGCCAGCAGATCCCCTGCGCGGACAGGGGGTACTGAAGCTTTCTTT.

The V gene is TRBV28, the J gene TRBJ1-3; possible D gene TRBD1, 5 bases. The CDR3 has 14 amino acids. Trimming stripped 6 bases from V and 0 bases from J, with 9 bases between. Germline values: CDR1 MDHEN, CDR2 SYDVKM. Here the CDR3 DNA reads TGTGCCAGCAGACTCGGGGGCTCTGGAAACACCATATATTTT. Protein sequence: CASRLGGSGNTIYF.

The CDR3 DNA follows: TGTGCCAGCAGTGAAGGTGGGCCAAGAGATACGCAGTATTTT. Protein: CASSEGGPRDTQYF. This sequence joins TRBV25-1 and TRBJ2-3, with unresolved D. Trimming took 2 bases from V and 5 from J, leaving 11 bases between them. There are 14 residues in the CDR3. The germline V gene has CDR1 MGHDK and CDR2 SYGVNS.

Notes on this clone: The sample contains more than one DNA sequence encoding this CDR3. V is TRBV5-1 and J is TRBJ2-3, with TRBD1 matching over 9 bases. Trimming cost V 4 bases and J 5 bases; bases outside gene matches: 5. CDR3 length: 14 amino acids. Germline V gives CDR1 SGHRS, CDR2 YFSETQ. The CDR3 spells CASSLGQGLDTQYF. DNA for the CDR3: TGCGCCAGCAGCCTGGGACAGGGTTTAGATACGCAGTATTTT.

In nucleotides, the CDR3 is TGTGCCAGCAGCTTGGCCGCCGATACGCAGTATTTT. Translation gives CASSLAADTQYF. V usage is TRBV5-4 and J usage is TRBJ2-3; D gene ambiguous. Germline loops: CDR1 SGHNT, CDR2 YYREEE (reference sequence). The length of the CDR3 is 12 residues. Trimming stripped 0 bases from V and 6 bases from J, with 5 bases between. The variable domain in full, completed from reference TRBV5-4 and TRBJ2-3, reads ETGVTQSPTHLIKTRGQQVTLRCSSQSGHNTVSWYQQALGQGPQFIFQYYREEENGRGNFPPRFSGLQFPNYSSELNVNALELDDSALYLCASSLAADTQYFGPGTRLTVL.

The J gene is TRBJ1-1, the V gene TRBV6-1; TRBD1 aligns across 8 bases. V shed 4 bases, J shed 7 bases, and the junction held 14 bases outside the gene matches. The CDR3 length is 16 residues. The germline V gene encodes CDR1 MNHNS and CDR2 SASEGT. CDR3 region: CASSADRAPSPYEAFF. For the CDR3, the DNA is TGTGCCAGCAGTGCGGACAGGGCTCCGTCTCCTTATGAAGCTTTCTTT.

Concerning this clone: This probably arose from a read error, given a far larger clone one base away. The chain carries TRBV7-9 and TRBJ1-5; the D gene is possibly TRBD1 (6 bases). With 5 bases removed from V and 0 bases from J, the gap between germline ends came to 8 bases. This CDR3 comprises 14 residues. Germline values: CDR1 SEHNR, CDR2 FQNEAQ (reference sequence). CDR3 amino acids: CASSPTGSNQPQHF. DNA for the CDR3: TGTGCCAGCAGCCCGACAGGTAGCAATCAGCCCCAGCATTTT.

The chain carries TRBV19 and TRBJ2-1, with 9 positions matching TRBD1. Germline V gene lookup returns CDR1 LNHDA and CDR2 SQIVND (reference sequence). The V segment lost 2 bases and the J segment 1 base; nucleotides outside the gene matches: 3. This CDR3 region has 16 residues. DNA for the CDR3: TGTGCCAGTAGTATACAACAGGGGGCGTCCTACAATGAGCAGTTCTTC. Translation gives CASSIQQGASYNEQFF.

J is TRBJ2-3 and V is TRBV9, with D possibly matching TRBD2 (6 bases). Per germline, CDR1 SGDLS and CDR2 YYNGEE. The CDR3 length is 14 residues. Trimming took 7 bases from V and 0 from J, leaving 12 bases between them. CDR3 nucleotides: TGTGCCAGCCGGCCAGGGACTAGCACAGATACGCAGTATTTT. Protein product: CASRPGTSTDTQYF.

The chain carries TRBV14 and TRBJ2-7; 7 nucleotides agree with TRBD2. The germline gives CDR1 SGHDN, CDR2 FVKESK. Trimming removed 5 bases from V and 4 bases from J; junction bases left unmatched: 5. The CDR3 spans 13 residues. CDR3 sequence (DNA): TGTGCCAGCAGCAAAGGGAGGGTGTACGAGCAGTACTTC. Encoded protein: CASSKGRVYEQYF.

This chain links TRBV4-2 with TRBJ1-2, with 10 bases aligning to TRBD1. Losses at the gene ends were 4 bases for V and 1 base for J; bases not matched to a gene: 6. Germline values: CDR1 LGHNA, CDR2 YNFKEQ. The CDR3 runs to 16 residues. CDR3 coding DNA: TGTGCCAGCAGCCCCGACGGGACAGGGGTTAACTATGGCTACACCTTC. This encodes CASSPDGTGVNYGYTF.

This chain uses TRBV5-4 with TRBJ2-7; 9 bases align to TRBD1. Losses at the gene ends were 5 bases for V and 5 bases for J; bases not matched to a gene: 5. Germline CDR1 reads SGHNT; CDR2 reads YYREEE (reference sequence). The CDR3 has 13 amino acids. Written as DNA, the CDR3 is TGTGCCAGCAGGCGACAGGGGGGAGACGAGCAGTACTTC. Translated: CASRRQGGDEQYF.

The chain is built from TRBV7-8 and TRBJ2-5; 7 bases agree with TRBD2. The CDR3 loop spans 18 amino acids. V lost 6 bases, J lost 9 bases, and 25 bases stayed unmatched. Germline CDR1 and CDR2: SGHVS and FQNEAQ. CDR3 protein: CASRPAQRFSGGSGAQYF. The DNA for the CDR3 is TGTGCCAGCAGACCCGCTCAGCGTTTTTCTGGCGGGAGTGGGGCCCAGTACTTC.

The gene calls are TRBV7-2 and TRBJ2-1; TRBD2 agrees at 9 bases. The junction had 12 bases not matched to a gene; V was cut back by 7 bases and J by 5 bases. Germline V CDR1 and CDR2: SGHTA, FQGNSA. This CDR3 has 16 residues. The CDR3 loop reads CASTLTVLAGHNEQFF. The CDR3 coding sequence is TGTGCCAGCACCCTCACGGTCCTAGCGGGGCACAATGAGCAGTTCTTC. Supplemented by reference TRBV7-2 and TRBJ2-1, the full variable domain reads GAGVSQSPSNKVTEKGKDVELRCDPISGHTALYWYRQSLGQGLEFLIYFQGNSAPDKSGLPSDRFSAERTGGSVSTLTIQRTQQEDSAVYLCASTLTVLAGHNEQFFGPGTRLTVL.

Turning to this clone: Distinct nucleotide sequences in the sample also encode this CDR3. This chain uses TRBV11-3 with TRBJ2-1; D might be TRBD1 (7 bases). CDR3 size: 15 residues. Trimming removed 1 base from V and 2 bases from J, with 9 bases in between. From germline, CDR1 is SGHNT and CDR2 YENEEA. CDR3 coding DNA: TGTGCCAGCAGCTTAGGCAGGGGGGCCTACAATGAGCAGTTCTTC. It specifies CASSLGRGAYNEQFF. The whole variable domain, filled in from reference TRBV11-3 and TRBJ2-1, reads EAGVVQSPRYKIIEKKQPVAFWCNPISGHNTLYWYLQNLGQGPELLIRYENEEAVDDSQLPKDRFSAERLKGVDSTLKIQPAELGDSAVYLCASSLGRGAYNEQFFGPGTRLTVL.

The rearrangement links TRBV5-1 to TRBJ1-2, with D maybe TRBD1 (5 bases). Germline V gene data show CDR1 as SGHRS and CDR2 as YFSETQ. The length of the CDR3 is 16 residues. V gave up 1 base and J gave up 4 bases, with 17 bases separating them. Here the CDR3 DNA reads TGCGCCAGCAGCTTGACAGATGACAGTTGGTTCTATGGCTACACCTTC. It is translated as CASSLTDDSWFYGYTF.

Of note for this clone: This sample also contains other DNA sequences that code for the same CDR3. The genes are TRBV9 and TRBJ2-1; 9 positions agree with TRBD2. CDR1 and CDR2 (germline): SGDLS, YYNGEE. The trim removed 0 bases at V and 4 bases at J, leaving 2 bases unmatched. This CDR3 has 15 residues. CDR3 protein: CASSVDSGRYNEQFF. For the CDR3, the DNA is TGTGCCAGCAGCGTAGACAGCGGGAGGTACAATGAGCAGTTCTTC.

This chain links TRBV2 with TRBJ1-3; D gene uncertain. The V gene lost 2 bases and the J gene lost 2 bases, with 7 bases spanning the gap. There are 14 residues in the CDR3. Per germline, CDR1 SNHLY and CDR2 FYNNEI. CDR3 in DNA: TGTGCCAGCAGTGAAATACACGCTGGAAACACCATATATTTT. This translates into CASSEIHAGNTIYF.

The rearrangement joins TRBV28 to TRBJ2-7; perhaps TRBD1 as D (7 bases). Germline values: CDR1 MDHEN, CDR2 SYDVKM. V shed 5 bases and J shed 7 bases, with 18 bases lying between them. The CDR3 runs 14 residues. The DNA of the CDR3 is TGTGCCAGCAGTAGGCGATATCCAGGGGGGGAGCAGTACTTC. It encodes CASSRRYPGGEQYF.

This clone was seen only a few times. The chain employs TRBV11-2 and TRBJ1-1; perhaps TRBD1 as D (6 bases). Germline-derived CDR1 and CDR2 are SGHAT and FQNNGV. The CDR3 totals 14 residues. V gave up 7 bases and J gave up 1 base, with 13 bases separating them. The CDR3 loop is CASKQGLRNTEAFF. For the CDR3, the DNA is TGTGCCAGCAAACAGGGACTTAGGAACACTGAAGCTTTCTTT.

This chain uses TRBV10-3 with TRBJ2-2, with 9 bases that match TRBD2. Germline CDR1 ENHRY, CDR2 SYGVKD. The CDR3 is 16 amino acids. The V segment lost 0 bases and the J segment 5 bases; nucleotides outside the gene matches: 4. The CDR3 DNA sequence: TGTGCCATCAGTGAGTCTAGTCTAGCGGGAACCGGGGAGCTGTTTTTT. It is translated as CAISESSLAGTGELFF.

This clone was seen a few times. This chain connects TRBV30 to TRBJ2-1; 7 bases fit TRBD2. J lost 6 bases, V lost 8 bases, and 10 bases had no gene match. Germline V CDR1 and CDR2: GTSNPN, SVGIG (reference sequence). This CDR3 is 13 amino acids long. CDR3 amino acids: CARGGSNINEQFF. DNA for the CDR3: TGTGCCCGGGGCGGGAGTAATATCAATGAGCAGTTCTTC.

Of note for this clone: This likely stems from a read error, as it lies one base from a far larger clone. This CDR3 is CASSQTSYEQYF. The DNA for the CDR3 is TGTGCCAGCAGTCAGACCTCCTACGAGCAGTACTTC. This chain links TRBV2 with TRBJ2-7; D not certain. V was clipped by 5 bases and J by 0 bases, with 5 bases between them. The length of the CDR3 is 12 residues. Germline CDR1 reads SNHLY; CDR2 reads FYNNEI.

Concerning this clone: Only one base separates this from a far larger clonotype, so it likely reflects a read error. Written as DNA, the CDR3 is TGTGCCAGCAGCCAGGACAGGGACACTGAAGCTTTCTTT. Residues: CASSQDRDTEAFF. The rearrangement joins TRBV9 to TRBJ1-1; 8 bases fit TRBD1. The junction had 2 bases not matched to a gene; V was cut back by 4 bases and J by 3 bases. The CDR3 extends over 13 amino acids. CDR1 SGDLS and CDR2 YYNGEE come from the germline V gene. The full variable domain, completed using reference TRBV9 and TRBJ1-1, is DSGVTQTPKHLITATGQRVTLRCSPRSGDLSVYWYQQSLDQGLQFLIQYYNGEERAKGNILERFSAQQFPDLHSELNLSSLELGDSALYFCASSQDRDTEAFFGQGTRLTVV.

V usage is TRBV19 and J usage is TRBJ2-3; 13 nucleotides match TRBD2. V shed 0 bases and J 1 base; nucleotides not matched to a gene: 7. The CDR3 length is 19 residues. Germline CDR1 LNHDA, CDR2 SQIVND (reference sequence). This CDR3 reads CASSIEKAGLAGGTDTQYF. The CDR3 nucleotides read TGTGCCAGTAGTATAGAGAAGGCCGGACTAGCGGGAGGCACAGATACGCAGTATTTT.

The V call is TRBV27, the J call TRBJ1-2; 7 nucleotides agree with TRBD1. V trimming: 2 bases; J trimming: 2 bases; junction bases outside the gene matches: 5. The CDR3 is made up of 15 amino acids. Germline-derived CDR1 and CDR2 are MNHEY and SMNVEV (reference sequence). This CDR3 reads CASSLRGGPNYGYTF. In nucleotides, the CDR3 is TGTGCCAGCAGTTTAAGAGGGGGCCCCAACTATGGCTACACCTTC.

The gene calls are TRBV6-4 and TRBJ2-3; weak D call: TRBD2 (5 bases). V was clipped by 6 bases and J by 2 bases, with 12 bases between them. The germline gives CDR1 MRHNA, CDR2 SNTAGT. CDR3 length: 14 residues. The DNA for the CDR3 is TGTGCCAGCAGCTCCTTAGCGTTCACAGATACGCAGTATTTT. Translated: CASSSLAFTDTQYF.